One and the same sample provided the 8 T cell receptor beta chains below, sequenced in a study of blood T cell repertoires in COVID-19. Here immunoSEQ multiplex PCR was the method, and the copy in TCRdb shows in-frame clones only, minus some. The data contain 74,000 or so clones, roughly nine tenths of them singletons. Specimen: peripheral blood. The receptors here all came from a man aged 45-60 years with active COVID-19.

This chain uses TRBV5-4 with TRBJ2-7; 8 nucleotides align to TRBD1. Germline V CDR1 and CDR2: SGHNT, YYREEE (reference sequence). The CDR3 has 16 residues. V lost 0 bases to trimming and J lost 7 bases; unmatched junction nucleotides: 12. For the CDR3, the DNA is TGTGCCAGCAGCTTGGCCGCGGACAGGGACTTGGGGGAGCAGTACTTC. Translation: CASSLAADRDLGEQYF.

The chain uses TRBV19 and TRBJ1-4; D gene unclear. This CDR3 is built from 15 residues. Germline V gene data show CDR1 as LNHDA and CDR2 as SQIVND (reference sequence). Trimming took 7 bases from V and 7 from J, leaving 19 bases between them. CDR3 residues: CASTPGGRIGEKLFF. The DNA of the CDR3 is TGTGCCAGTACCCCTGGTGGGAGAATCGGTGAAAAACTGTTTTTT.

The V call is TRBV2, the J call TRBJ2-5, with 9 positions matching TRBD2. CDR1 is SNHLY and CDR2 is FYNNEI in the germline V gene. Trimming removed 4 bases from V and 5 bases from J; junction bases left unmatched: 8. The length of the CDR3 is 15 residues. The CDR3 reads CASSVGGGAGETQYF. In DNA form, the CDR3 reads TGTGCCAGCAGTGTCGGCGGGGGGGCCGGTGAGACCCAGTACTTC.

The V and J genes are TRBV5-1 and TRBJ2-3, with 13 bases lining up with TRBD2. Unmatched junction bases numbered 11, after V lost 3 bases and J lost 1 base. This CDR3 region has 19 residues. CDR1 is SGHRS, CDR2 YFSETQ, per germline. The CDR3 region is CASSSIGLAGERRTDTQYF. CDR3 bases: TGCGCCAGCAGCTCTATTGGACTAGCGGGGGAAAGGCGCACAGATACGCAGTATTTT.

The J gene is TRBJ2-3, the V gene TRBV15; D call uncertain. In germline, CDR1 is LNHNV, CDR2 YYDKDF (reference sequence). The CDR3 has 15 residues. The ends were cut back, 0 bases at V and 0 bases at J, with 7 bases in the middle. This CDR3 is CATSRESPSTDTQYF. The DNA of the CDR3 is TGTGCCACCAGCAGAGAGAGTCCTAGCACAGATACGCAGTATTTT.

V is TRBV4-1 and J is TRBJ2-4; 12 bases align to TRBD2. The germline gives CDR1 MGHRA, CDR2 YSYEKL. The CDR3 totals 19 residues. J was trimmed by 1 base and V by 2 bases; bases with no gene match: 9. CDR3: CASSQTSGGYTVAKNIQYF. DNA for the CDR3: TGCGCCAGCAGCCAAACTAGCGGGGGGTACACCGTCGCCAAAAACATTCAGTACTTC.

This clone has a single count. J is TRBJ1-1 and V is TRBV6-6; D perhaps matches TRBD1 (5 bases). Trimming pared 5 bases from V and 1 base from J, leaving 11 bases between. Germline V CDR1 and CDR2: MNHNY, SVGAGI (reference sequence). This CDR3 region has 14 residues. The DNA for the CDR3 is TGTGCCAGCAGTCGACAGACGGGGAACACTGAAGCTTTCTTT. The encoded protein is CASSRQTGNTEAFF.

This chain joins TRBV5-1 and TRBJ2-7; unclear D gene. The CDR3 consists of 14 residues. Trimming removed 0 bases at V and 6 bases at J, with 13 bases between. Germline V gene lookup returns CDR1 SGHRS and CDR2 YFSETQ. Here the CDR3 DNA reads TGCGCCAGCAGCTTGGCAACTTTCGCTGTCGAGCAGTACTTC. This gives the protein CASSLATFAVEQYF.